One T cell receptor beta chain is described in this entry. Its antigen remains unknown. The CDR3 has 14 residues. Germline CDR1 is MGHRA and CDR2 is YSYEKL. The data derive from a study of T cells expressing NK-cell markers. Study summary: Each TCR beta repertoire originated in sorted T cells that were CD3+CD56+NKG2C+, CD3+CD56+NKG2C- or CD3+CD56-NKG2C+. Findings and limits, study-wide: Four donors likewise had their CD3+CD56-NKG2C+ fraction led by these clonotypes. In several donors, dominant NKG2C+ clonotypes were roughly 1.0-8% of CD8+ T cells.

Each CDR3 protein gets one entry in TCRdb, which reprocessed the 5' RACE reads and gives no DNA. The sample data list over 350,000 distinct CDR3 sequences. The gene calls are TRBV4-1 and TRBJ2-1; TCRdb's D call, TRBD1, is unchecked because there is no DNA. This clonotype originated in a woman aged 45 to 65 in good health. The sequenced sample consisted of blood T cells: a sorted CD56 or NKG2C T cell subset, CD4+ or CD8+ T cells, or bulk PBMC T cells (not recorded which). This CDR3 reads CASSEPVGGREQFF.